Sequencing of this T cell receptor beta chain was carried out in a study of regulatory and conventional T cells in RAG deficiency. Assay: immunoSEQ multiplex PCR; the TCRdb copy retains only in-frame clones and omits some. Of thousands of clones in the sample, around 81% were seen once. Study-level points and caveats: Other subsets showed roughly 9.9-fold reductions, but Treg unique TCR beta sequences fell roughly 93-fold in these patients. Patient subsets had shorter CDR3s; Omenn Treg-Tconv overlap exceeded 85%. In Omenn syndrome, sorted "Tregs" may be peripherally activated cells.

Turning to this clone: Its antigen is not known.

The same specimen was also included in a second study, on regulatory T cells. This second study notes: The PCR used 52 TRBV and 13 TRBJ primers. In patients, unique TRB V-J pairs were restricted and V/J usage skewed, especially in Tregs.

The source of this sequence is a human donor in good health. Sequencing was done on a sample of CD8+ T cells sorted from blood.

The DNA for the CDR3 is TGTGCCAGCAGTCAACTCCGGGACAGCTCCGGGGGACCCCAGCATTTT. Its translation: CASSQLRDSSGGPQHF. The chain carries TRBV28 and TRBJ1-5, with 7 nucleotides matching TRBD1. Germline assignment: CDR1 MDHEN and CDR2 SYDVKM. V shed 5 bases, J shed 10 bases, and the junction held 17 bases outside the gene matches. The CDR3 runs to 16 residues.